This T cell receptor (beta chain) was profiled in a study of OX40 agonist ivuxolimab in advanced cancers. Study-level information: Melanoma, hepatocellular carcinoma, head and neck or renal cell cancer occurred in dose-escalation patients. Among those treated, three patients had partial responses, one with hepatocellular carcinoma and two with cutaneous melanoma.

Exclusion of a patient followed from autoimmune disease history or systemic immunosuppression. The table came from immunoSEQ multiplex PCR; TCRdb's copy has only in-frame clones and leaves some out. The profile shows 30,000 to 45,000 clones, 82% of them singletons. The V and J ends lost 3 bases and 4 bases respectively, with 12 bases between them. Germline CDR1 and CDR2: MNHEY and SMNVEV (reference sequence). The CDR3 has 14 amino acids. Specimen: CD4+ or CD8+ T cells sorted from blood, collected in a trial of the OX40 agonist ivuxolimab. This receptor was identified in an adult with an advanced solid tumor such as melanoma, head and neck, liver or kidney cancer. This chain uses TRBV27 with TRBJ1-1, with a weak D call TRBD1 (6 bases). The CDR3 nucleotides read TGTGCCAGCAGTTTTGGCAGGGGCAGCACTGAAGCTTTCTTT. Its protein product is CASSFGRGSTEAFF.